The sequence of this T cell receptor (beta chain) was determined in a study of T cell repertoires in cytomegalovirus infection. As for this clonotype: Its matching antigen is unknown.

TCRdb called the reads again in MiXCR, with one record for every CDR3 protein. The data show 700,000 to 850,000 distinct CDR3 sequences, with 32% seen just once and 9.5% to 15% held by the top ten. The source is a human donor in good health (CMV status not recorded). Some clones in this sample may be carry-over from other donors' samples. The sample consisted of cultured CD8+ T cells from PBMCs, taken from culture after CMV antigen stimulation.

The DNA of the CDR3 is TGTGCCAGTAGTAAGGGACAGTTTGAAGCTTTCTTT. This translates into CASSKGQFEAFF. This chain links TRBV19 with TRBJ1-1; 7 nucleotides line up with TRBD1. The length of the CDR3 is 12 residues. V gave up 4 bases and J gave up 7 bases; unmatched junction bases: 3. From germline, CDR1 is LNHDA and CDR2 SQIVND (reference sequence).